This T cell receptor (beta chain) was retrieved from a study of T-cell memory formation after mild COVID-19. V was trimmed by 0 bases and J by 0 bases, leaving 12 bases between them. The CDR3 contains 17 residues. Germline CDR1 SGDLS, CDR2 YYNGEE. One entry per CDR3 protein results from TCRdb running MiXCR on the 5' RACE reads. The sample shows 450,000 or so distinct CDR3 sequences, roughly 23% of them seen only once. Sequencing was done on a sample of PBMCs or a T cell subset sorted from them (not recorded which). This TCR derives from an adult woman who had mild COVID-19 (a few samples of this study predate the infection). Cell type and time point are not known. The chain links TRBV9 to TRBJ2-2, with D unresolved. The CDR3 reads CASSVVPSLPNTGELFF. The CDR3 DNA follows: TGTGCCAGCAGCGTAGTCCCCTCACTCCCGAACACCGGGGAGCTGTTTTTT.